This T cell receptor beta chain was recovered during a study of radiation and T cells in renal cell carcinoma (dated by TCRdb to 2019 to 2021). At the level of the whole study: Samples were obtained from a clinical trial, in which 15 Gy stereotactic body radiation therapy was delivered to primary renal cell carcinomas and nephrectomy was performed 4 weeks later. A total of about 3.8 million unique CDR3 nucleotide sequences, encoding 2.5 million to 3 million unique CDR3 amino acid sequences, were found across all 50 or so samples. In total, 50 or so samples underwent TCR beta sequencing: approximately 26 tumors plus 27 peripheral blood samples. Points the paper makes about the study in general: Changes in the blood repertoire were not tracked past 4 weeks after treatment. Because pretreatment tumor biopsies were not available, the baseline intratumoral presence of clonotypes could not be determined. In blood, the top tumor clonotypes increased between baseline and 2 weeks post-radiation and then shrank by 4 weeks, which suggests that tumor-resident clones expanded only transiently. Effects of radiation dose or scheduling on the TCR repertoire could not be addressed with the single-armed trial design.

Trimmed from V: 0 bases; trimmed from J: 8 bases; junction bases lacking a gene match: 8. The germline V gene (reference sequence) gives CDR1 as SGHNT and CDR2 as YYREEE. There are 15 amino acids in the CDR3, from cysteine to phenylalanine inclusive. Of the read, only the CDR3 DNA is kept; its 45 bases are in frame from base 1. A note on this clone: What antigen it recognizes has not been identified. Nothing much larger sits one base from this clone, and base qualities are not available.

What this sample's time point label stands for: baseline pretreatment blood. The treatment or condition label on this specimen signifies: 15 Gy SBRT to primary tumor, nephrectomy 4 weeks later. To track tumor-enriched clonotypes, serial peripheral blood was sampled from radiation-treated patients at baseline and at 2 weeks and 4 weeks after SBRT. Every patient had renal cell carcinoma of clear cell pathology. The QIAamp DNA Blood Mini Kit (Qiagen) was used to prepare genomic DNA for TCR sequencing. Samples were included in the analyses only if all quality control checks were passed. TCR beta libraries were generated from genomic DNA with the immunoSEQ kit, following the manufacturer's recommendations. Library preparation used a first multiplex PCR with proprietary primers, then a second PCR adding unique barcodes, with bead cleanups after each round. A positive control reaction and a negative control reaction, both provided in the kit, were run with every batch of samples. The final libraries were assessed on an Agilent 4200 TapeStation D1000 ScreenTape, pooled by volume, and quantified by qPCR. Sequencing was performed on an Illumina NextSeq500 using a MidOutput 150-cycle cartridge, with 156 Read1 cycles, 15 Index1 cycles, and the kit custom primers. The pooled library was loaded at approximately 0.97 pM with about 21% PhiX control spiked in. As for how the authors treated the data: Vendor-processed data were analyzed in R, with a clonotype defined as all T cells sharing the same CDR3 nucleotide sequence. In the clone abundance analyses, frequencies were normalized to the 10,000 most abundant clones in each sample. Public T cell clones, averaging fewer than five per sample, were removed before analysis. Tumor-enriched clonotypes and baseline blood-enriched clonotypes were defined as those with an abundance difference of at least 32-fold between compartments. Clonotypes expanded or contracted between blood time points were identified with a beta-binomial differential abundance model. Tumor-blood repertoire similarity was measured with the Baroni-Urbani and Buser coefficient, and group comparisons used two-tailed Wilcoxon tests in R. Here the immuneACCESS table is served through TCRdb, limited to in-frame sequences with V and J called. Missing clones are a known gap in these copies; in checked studies unresolved V genes cover under half, and the rest lacks a known reason. V and J calls and clone size follow that table, whereas D and trimming were derived from the DNA. The sample data list about 150,000 clones, and around nine tenths of these were observed just once. The biggest ten clones account for 12% of the sample.

The TCR was taken from a woman in her forties or fifties with renal cell carcinoma. Here the chain combines TRBV5-4 and TRBJ1-1, and TRBD1 matches 9 of the central bases. The specimen was blood, collected from a patient whose treatment included radiotherapy and nephrectomy. The base sequence is TGTGCCAGCAGCTTGGTAGGGACAGGGAAAAGCGAAGCTTTCTTT. This is translated as CASSLVGTGKSEAFF.